One sample yielded the 30 T cell receptor beta chains listed below, sequenced in a study of response to subunit inactivated influenza vaccine. TCRdb called the RT-PCR reads again in MiXCR, with one record for every CDR3 protein. This sample has 600,000 to 850,000 distinct CDR3 sequences, with 11% to 15% found just once. This sample comprised PBMCs from blood, obtained 14 days before vaccination. The receptors come from a man aged 45-65 years who received an inactivated influenza vaccine.

The chain has TRBV3-1 and TRBJ2-1, with 15 bases lining up with TRBD2. The V segment lost 1 base and the J segment 9 bases; nucleotides outside the gene matches: 1. Germline V gives CDR1 LGHDT, CDR2 YNNKEL (reference sequence). The CDR3 runs to 15 residues. The CDR3: CASSQGTSGGVEQFF. Here the CDR3 DNA reads TGTGCCAGCAGCCAAGGGACTAGCGGGGGGGTTGAGCAGTTCTTC.

In this sample, this clonotype turned up many times. The chain couples TRBV20-1 to TRBJ2-7, with 9 bases matching TRBD2. Germline V gene lookup returns CDR1 DFQATT and CDR2 SNEGSKA (reference sequence). With V trimmed by 3 bases and J by 4 bases, 7 bases remained unmatched. This CDR3 has 14 amino acids. CDR3 DNA: TGCAGTGCTAGCTCAGCGGGGGGTTTTTACGAGCAGTACTTC. It translates to CSASSAGGFYEQYF.

The sample holds a few counts of this clonotype. The DNA for the CDR3 is TGTGCCAGCAGCCTTTGGATGGTGCGAGAGACCCAGTACTTC. Protein: CASSLWMVRETQYF. The chain joins TRBV12-3 or TRBV12-4 to TRBJ2-5; D gene unclear. The length of the CDR3 is 14 residues. V lost 6 bases, J lost 4 bases, and 15 bases lay in between.

This rearrangement joins TRBV7-9 to TRBJ2-3; D perhaps matches TRBD2 (5 bases). Germline V gene data show CDR1 as SEHNR and CDR2 as FQNEAQ (reference sequence). Trimming removed 5 bases from V and 2 bases from J, with 11 bases in between. CDR3 length equals 14 residues. The CDR3 sequence is CASSISGPTDTQYF. DNA for the CDR3: TGTGCCAGCAGCATAAGCGGCCCCACAGATACGCAGTATTTT.

V usage is TRBV25-1 and J usage is TRBJ2-7; perhaps D is TRBD1 or TRBD2 (5 bases each). V was shortened by 1 base and J by 3 bases, with 13 bases between the two germline ends. Germline V gives CDR1 MGHDK, CDR2 SYGVNS. CDR3 size: 15 residues. The CDR3 DNA is TGTGCCAGCAGTGAATCGGGGCAGCGAAGCTACGAGCAGTACTTC. Its translation: CASSESGQRSYEQYF.

The chain joins TRBV10-3 to TRBJ2-1; 8 bases match TRBD2. CDR1 is ENHRY, CDR2 SYGVKD, per germline. The CDR3 covers 17 residues. V was pared by 2 bases and J by 2 bases, with 8 bases of the junction left unmatched. CDR3 sequence (DNA): TGTGCCATCAGTGAGGTCTTGGCGGGGGGTACCTACAATGAGCAGTTCTTC. This sequence encodes CAISEVLAGGTYNEQFF.

J is TRBJ2-1 and V is TRBV27; D could derive from TRBD1 or TRBD2 (5 bases each). The V and J ends lost 6 bases and 5 bases respectively, with 14 bases between them. CDR3 length: 14 amino acids. Germline assignment: CDR1 MNHEY and CDR2 SMNVEV (reference sequence). The CDR3, as DNA: TGTGCCAGCAGCGGTGGGAGACAGAACAATGAGCAGTTCTTC. It specifies CASSGGRQNNEQFF.

The V call is TRBV12-3 or TRBV12-4, the J call TRBJ1-5, with D perhaps matching TRBD1 (5 bases). Trimming pared 3 bases from V and 2 bases from J, leaving 11 bases between. This CDR3 has 15 residues. CDR3 sequence reads: CASSFGGIGNQPQHF. CDR3 in DNA: TGTGCCAGCAGTTTCGGGGGAATTGGCAATCAGCCCCAGCATTTT.

This clonotype was picked up a small number of times. This chain connects TRBV10-3 to TRBJ1-5, with D uncertain. This CDR3 comprises 16 residues. From germline, CDR1 is ENHRY and CDR2 SYGVKD. V was trimmed by 0 bases and J by 0 bases, leaving 9 bases between them. The CDR3: CAISESWGDSNQPQHF. In DNA, the CDR3 is TGTGCCATCAGTGAGTCTTGGGGAGATAGCAATCAGCCCCAGCATTTT.

The genes are TRBV11-2 and TRBJ2-7; D remains ambiguous. V was clipped by 1 base and J by 6 bases, with 4 bases between them. Germline CDR1 SGHAT, CDR2 FQNNGV. CDR3 size: 11 residues. DNA of the CDR3: TGTGCCAGCAGCTTAGCTATCGAGCAGTACTTC. Its translation: CASSLAIEQYF.

This clonotype was recorded at least ten times. V and J are TRBV5-1 and TRBJ2-4, with D tentatively TRBD1 or TRBD2 (6 bases each). V shed 6 bases and J shed 7 bases, with 11 bases lying between them. Germline CDR1 and CDR2: SGHRS and YFSETQ. This CDR3 has 12 residues. The CDR3 DNA sequence: TGCGCCAGCAAGGGGGGAGGCAACATTCAGTACTTC. Translating it yields CASKGGGNIQYF.

The chain is built from TRBV6-2 or TRBV6-3 and TRBJ2-3; TRBD2 matches at 7 bases. There are 15 residues in the CDR3. Germline trimming cut 7 bases from V and 2 bases from J; bases unmatched to any gene: 9. Germline-derived CDR1 and CDR2 are MNHEY and SVGEGT. The CDR3 DNA follows: TGTGCCAGCAAAGACTGGACTAGTTTCACAGATACGCAGTATTTT. Translated: CASKDWTSFTDTQYF.

This chain uses TRBV4-3 with TRBJ2-7, with a tentative D call TRBD1 (6 bases). This CDR3 is 16 amino acids long. Trimming stripped 0 bases from V and 5 bases from J, with 17 bases between. CDR1 is LGHNA, CDR2 YSLEER, per germline. The CDR3, as DNA: TGCGCCAGCAGCCAAGAAGTGACGGTTTGGGGGCACGAGCAGTACTTC. Its translation is CASSQEVTVWGHEQYF.

The chain has TRBV7-3 and TRBJ1-1; TRBD1 agrees at 9 bases. Germline-derived CDR1 and CDR2 are SGHTA and FQGTGA. The CDR3 is 16 residues long. The junction had 16 bases not matched to a gene; V was cut back by 4 bases and J by 10 bases. The CDR3 region has the DNA TGTGCCAGCAGCTCGGGGGGTTACGGGACAGGGCAACGAGCTTTCTTT. This gives the protein CASSSGGYGTGQRAFF.

The chain has TRBV19 and TRBJ2-7; no clear D gene. Deletions cut 7 bases from V and 6 bases from J, with 19 bases between. Germline V gene sequence: CDR1 LNHDA, CDR2 SQIVND (reference sequence). The CDR3 is 14 residues long. The chain's CDR3 is CASKSGVSAFEQYF. In nucleotides, the CDR3 is TGTGCCAGTAAAAGTGGGGTCTCTGCCTTCGAGCAGTACTTC. The full variable domain, in which reference TRBV19 and TRBJ2-7 provide the parts outside the CDR3, is DGGITQSPKYLFRKEGQNVTLSCEQNLNHDAMYWYRQDPGQGLRLIYYSQIVNDFQKGDIAEGYSVSREKKESFPLTVTSAQKNPTAFYLCASKSGVSAFEQYFGPGTRLTVT.

This clonotype was seen a handful of times. V is TRBV25-1 and J is TRBJ2-5, with D possibly TRBD2 on 5 matching bases. This CDR3 has 17 residues. From germline, CDR1 is MGHDK and CDR2 SYGVNS. Trimming left V 2 bases short and J 3 bases short, with 19 bases between. DNA for the CDR3: TGTGCCAGCAGTGAACTTAGTGGGTTTACGGGGAAAGAGACCCAGTACTTC. Its translation: CASSELSGFTGKETQYF.

The chain combines TRBV30 with TRBJ2-7, with 8 bases identical to TRBD1. The CDR3 length is 15 residues. V gave up 0 bases and J gave up 3 bases; unmatched junction bases: 7. In germline, CDR1 is GTSNPN, CDR2 SVGIG (reference sequence). CDR3 loop: CAWSVITGGNYEQYF. The CDR3 DNA reads TGTGCCTGGAGTGTTATAACAGGGGGGAACTACGAGCAGTACTTC.

The chain recombines TRBV6-2 or TRBV6-3 with TRBJ1-5; D unresolved. The CDR3 totals 15 residues. Germline V lookup: CDR1 MNHEY, CDR2 SVGEGT. V was shortened by 7 bases and J by 2 bases, with 15 bases between the two germline ends. The CDR3 coding sequence is TGTGCCAGCACCAACACCGGCACCGGCAATCAGCCCCAGCATTTT. Translation: CASTNTGTGNQPQHF.

The table lists this clonotype with a few counts. The gene calls are TRBV10-3 and TRBJ2-5, with D possibly matching TRBD1 (5 bases). The germline CDR1 and CDR2 sequences are ENHRY and SYGVKD. V lost 3 bases and J 6 bases, leaving 17 bases between the germline ends. This CDR3 is 15 amino acids long. The CDR3 coding sequence is TGTGCCATCAGTGATCGGATAGTTGGGGCGCAGACCCAGTACTTC. This gives the protein CAISDRIVGAQTQYF.

Concerning this clonotype: A read error may account for a junction end that differs from germline. The genes are TRBV20-1 and TRBJ1-4; no reliable D call. The CDR3 consists of 13 residues. CDR1 and CDR2 from the germline V gene are DFQATT and SNEGSKA (reference sequence). As DNA, the CDR3 is TGCAGTGGTAGATTACAGTCAAATGAAAAACTGTTTTTT. Translation: CSGRLQSNEKLFF.

This clonotype has more than one count but fewer than ten. The chain has TRBV10-3 and TRBJ1-4; no definite D call. This CDR3 is built from 16 residues. CDR1 ENHRY and CDR2 SYGVKD come from the germline V gene. Trimming removed 2 bases from V and 0 bases from J, with 10 bases in between. The CDR3 region has the DNA TGTGCCATCAGTGAGGGTGGCGCAGCAACTAATGAAAAACTGTTTTTT. Amino acids: CAISEGGAATNEKLFF.

This clonotype occurred many times. V and J are TRBV5-1 and TRBJ1-6; the D gene is possibly TRBD1 (5 bases). The CDR3 is made up of 15 amino acids. The germline gives CDR1 SGHRS, CDR2 YFSETQ. Between the trimmed V and J ends, which lost 4 bases and 8 bases, there was a span of 16 bases. CDR3 DNA: TGCGCCAGCAGCCCCACCACAGGAACCTATTCACCCCTCCACTTT. The encoded protein is CASSPTTGTYSPLHF. The full variable domain, completed using reference TRBV5-1 and TRBJ1-6, is KAGVTQTPRYLIKTRGQQVTLSCSPISGHRSVSWYQQTPGQGLQFLFEYFSETQRNKGNFPGRFSGRQFSNSRSEMNVSTLELGDSALYLCASSPTTGTYSPLHFGNGTRLTVT.

This clonotype was counted a few times. The V and J genes are TRBV14 and TRBJ2-1, with unresolved D. The CDR3 covers 11 residues. V was pared by 2 bases and J by 9 bases, with 5 bases between. Looked up from germline, CDR1 is SGHDN and CDR2 is FVKESK. CDR3 amino acids: CASSQMTEQFF. The CDR3 nucleotides read TGTGCCAGCAGCCAAATGACTGAGCAGTTCTTC.

This clonotype was seen a handful of times. The rearrangement joins TRBV29-1 to TRBJ2-1; no definite D call. The V and J ends lost 2 bases and 15 bases respectively, with 5 bases between them. The CDR3 is 8 amino acids. Germline V gives CDR1 SQVTM, CDR2 ANQGSEA. The CDR3 loop reads CSVETGFF. CDR3 in DNA: TGCAGCGTTGAAACTGGGTTCTTC.

The chain recombines TRBV28 with TRBJ2-1; D is perhaps TRBD2 (5 bases). The germline V gene encodes CDR1 MDHEN and CDR2 SYDVKM. Trimming pared 6 bases from V and 0 bases from J, leaving 9 bases between. This CDR3 has 14 residues. The CDR3: CASRGAYSYNEQFF. The CDR3, as DNA: TGTGCCAGCAGGGGAGCGTACTCCTACAATGAGCAGTTCTTC.

This clonotype was seen many times. The CDR3 region has the DNA TGTGCCAGCAGTCGGGAGACATTTAGCAATCAGCCCCAGCATTTT. Amino acids: CASSRETFSNQPQHF. This chain links TRBV12-3 or TRBV12-4 with TRBJ1-5; D is unclear. V lost 5 bases and J lost 0, with 11 bases in between. The CDR3 is 15 residues long.

The rearrangement links TRBV7-8 to TRBJ2-1; TRBD1 agrees at 9 bases. CDR3 length: 15 residues. Germline-derived CDR1 and CDR2 are SGHVS and FQNEAQ. V lost 6 bases to trimming and J lost 7 bases; unmatched junction nucleotides: 10. CDR3 DNA: TGTGCCAGCAGGTACACAGGGGGCGTCGGGAATGAGCAGTTCTTC. Translated, it gives CASRYTGGVGNEQFF.

This clonotype appeared a few times. The V gene is TRBV20-1, the J gene TRBJ1-5, with D possibly being TRBD1 (6 bases). Deletions cut 0 bases from V and 3 bases from J, with 15 bases between. The germline gives CDR1 DFQATT, CDR2 SNEGSKA (reference sequence). The CDR3 is made up of 16 amino acids. The CDR3 region is CSARDFKTGHNQPQHF. Written as DNA, the CDR3 is TGCAGTGCTAGAGATTTCAAGACGGGACACAATCAGCCCCAGCATTTT.

A word on this clonotype: Possible read error: a much larger clone is one base away. This chain links TRBV10-1 with TRBJ2-2; D is possibly TRBD2 (6 bases). CDR1 and CDR2 (germline): WNHNN, SYGVQD (reference sequence). The CDR3 runs 15 residues. V was cut by 6 bases and J by 2 bases, with 13 bases left in between. CDR3 sequence (DNA): TGCGCCAGCAGAAGGATTAGCGGTAACACCGGGGAGCTGTTTTTT. Translated, it gives CASRRISGNTGELFF.

The chain uses TRBV28 and TRBJ2-2; the D gene is possibly TRBD1 (6 bases). V dropped 10 bases and J dropped 6 bases, with 12 bases sitting between them. CDR1 MDHEN and CDR2 SYDVKM come from the germline V gene. The CDR3 has 12 residues. CDR3: CATRTVPGELFF. CDR3 sequence (DNA): TGTGCCACCCGGACAGTCCCCGGGGAGCTGTTTTTT.